These 20 T cell receptor beta chains were sequenced from one sample in a study of Ad26.COV2.S vaccination and SARS-CoV-2 variants. Clones were sequenced by immunoSEQ multiplex PCR, and TCRdb holds only the in-frame ones, with some missing. Here the sample spans around 300,000 clones, approximately 87% being singletons. Sample treatment: some 20 received Ad26.COV2.S at low or high dose, single or two shots; about 5 received placebo; per-sample allocation not given. Sampling was done on day 63 after the first vaccine or placebo injection. The sequences come from peripheral blood, collected in a trial of Ad26.COV2.S vaccine versus placebo. The receptors were sampled from a person between 18 and 60 years old who received the Ad26.COV2.S COVID-19 vaccine or a placebo.

Only one count was recorded for this clone. The chain carries TRBV5-1 and TRBJ1-1; 8 nucleotides align to TRBD1. The CDR3 spans 16 residues. V was pared by 0 bases and J by 3 bases, with 7 bases of the junction left unmatched. In germline, CDR1 is SGHRS, CDR2 YFSETQ. The CDR3 DNA sequence: TGCGCCAGCAGCTTGGGACAGGGGATGACGGACACTGAAGCTTTCTTT. It codes for CASSLGQGMTDTEAFF. The full variable domain, its missing parts supplied by reference TRBV5-1 and TRBJ1-1, is KAGVTQTPRYLIKTRGQQVTLSCSPISGHRSVSWYQQTPGQGLQFLFEYFSETQRNKGNFPGRFSGRQFSNSRSEMNVSTLELGDSALYLCASSLGQGMTDTEAFFGQGTRLTVV.

The chain has TRBV10-3 and TRBJ1-2; D is uncertain. The CDR3 sequence is 13 residues long. The germline V and J ends were trimmed by 0 bases and 3 bases, with 5 bases remaining between them. Looked up from germline, CDR1 is ENHRY and CDR2 is SYGVKD. The DNA of the CDR3 is TGTGCCATCAGTGAGTCTGACGACTATGGCTACACCTTC. Translating gives CAISESDDYGYTF.

The rearrangement links TRBV29-1 to TRBJ2-2; D is uncertain. Germline assignment: CDR1 SQVTM and CDR2 ANQGSEA. Trimming stripped 6 bases from V and 6 bases from J, with 11 bases between. The CDR3 is made up of 12 amino acids. CDR3 in amino acids: CSVNGVSGELFF. The CDR3 coding sequence is TGCAGCGTGAATGGGGTTTCCGGGGAGCTGTTTTTT.

There are a few counts of this clone. The chain carries TRBV19 and TRBJ2-1; D is unclear. This CDR3 has 16 residues. Trimming took off 5 bases at V and 0 bases at J, with 14 bases between the two ends. The germline CDR1 and CDR2 sequences are LNHDA and SQIVND (reference sequence). CDR3 residues: CASSSLTQSSYNEQFF. The CDR3 DNA reads TGTGCCAGTAGTTCCCTCACTCAGAGCTCCTACAATGAGCAGTTCTTC.

The V call is TRBV11-3, the J call TRBJ2-1, with 9 bases aligning to TRBD2. The CDR3 is 16 residues long. CDR1 and CDR2 (germline): SGHNT, YENEEA. With 6 bases clipped from V and 8 bases from J, the junction kept 14 bases outside the gene matches. CDR3 amino acids: CASSSRWREGAHEQFF. The CDR3 coding sequence is TGTGCCAGCAGTTCCCGTTGGCGGGAGGGAGCCCATGAGCAGTTCTTC.

The chain is built from TRBV5-1 and TRBJ2-1, with 8 bases that match TRBD1. This CDR3 has 15 amino acids. Germline CDR1 reads SGHRS; CDR2 reads YFSETQ. Unmatched junction bases numbered 13, after V lost 7 bases and J lost 7 bases. CDR3 residues: CASERAGTGINEQFF. The CDR3 region has the DNA TGCGCCAGCGAGAGAGCCGGGACAGGTATTAATGAGCAGTTCTTC.

The rearrangement joins TRBV27 to TRBJ1-2, with D uncertain. CDR3 size: 14 residues. CDR1 is MNHEY, CDR2 SMNVEV, per germline (reference sequence). The germline V and J ends were trimmed by 1 base and 0 bases, with 6 bases remaining between them. The CDR3 nucleotides are TGTGCCAGCAGTTTATATGCAGCTAACTATGGCTACACCTTC. Protein sequence: CASSLYAANYGYTF.

The chain links TRBV5-1 to TRBJ2-3, with no clear D. CDR1 SGHRS and CDR2 YFSETQ come from the germline V gene. There are 14 residues in the CDR3. The V end lost 0 bases, the J end lost 4 bases, and 9 bases lay between the germline ends. The CDR3 region is CASSLGEVPDTQYF. The CDR3 DNA is TGCGCCAGCAGCTTGGGTGAGGTCCCAGATACGCAGTATTTT.

The chain joins TRBV27 to TRBJ1-5; D gene ambiguous. Trimming left V 4 bases short and J 4 bases short, with 14 bases between. The CDR3 length is 15 residues. The V gene's germline CDR1 is MNHEY and CDR2 SMNVEV (reference sequence). CDR3 bases: TGTGCCAGCAGTTCAGGACTCAATCCAAATCAGCCCCAGCATTTT. Translated, it gives CASSSGLNPNQPQHF.

V and J are TRBV18 and TRBJ2-3; 9 positions agree with TRBD2. CDR1 and CDR2 (germline): KGHSH, LQKENI. This CDR3 is built from 16 residues. Unmatched junction bases numbered 9, after V lost 4 bases and J lost 4 bases. The CDR3 region has the DNA TGTGCCAGCTCACGGTTGGGCGGGAGGGCCGCAGATACGCAGTATTTT. It encodes CASSRLGGRAADTQYF.

The rearrangement links TRBV7-2 to TRBJ2-3; D is ambiguous. V gave up 5 bases and J gave up 4 bases, with 10 bases separating them. CDR3 length equals 13 residues. CDR1 is SGHTA and CDR2 is FQGNSA in the germline V gene. The DNA for the CDR3 is TGTGCCAGCAGCCTGGAAGTGGCAGATACGCAGTATTTT. Translated: CASSLEVADTQYF. The entire variable domain, with the rest obtained from reference TRBV7-2 and TRBJ2-3, is as follows: GAGVSQSPSNKVTEKGKDVELRCDPISGHTALYWYRQSLGQGLEFLIYFQGNSAPDKSGLPSDRFSAERTGGSVSTLTIQRTQQEDSAVYLCASSLEVADTQYFGPGTRLTVL.

The chain has TRBV4-1 and TRBJ2-6; no definite D call. V was pared by 0 bases and J by 4 bases, with 4 bases between. The length of the CDR3 is 14 residues. Looked up from germline, CDR1 is MGHRA and CDR2 is YSYEKL. CDR3 in DNA: TGCGCCAGCAGCCAAGATTCGGGGGCCAACGTCCTGACTTTC. It yields the protein CASSQDSGANVLTF.

The V and J genes are TRBV9 and TRBJ2-3; 7 bases align to TRBD2. Germline assignment: CDR1 SGDLS and CDR2 YYNGEE. The CDR3 is 16 amino acids. With 0 bases clipped from V and 2 bases from J, the junction kept 6 bases outside the gene matches. The CDR3 protein is CASSVEAGRLTDTQYF. The DNA for the CDR3 is TGTGCCAGCAGCGTAGAAGCGGGGCGACTCACAGATACGCAGTATTTT.

The chain employs TRBV19 and TRBJ2-1; maybe TRBD1 (5 bases). Germline CDR1 reads LNHDA; CDR2 reads SQIVND (reference sequence). This CDR3 has 16 amino acids. V lost 8 bases and J 4 bases, leaving 21 bases between the germline ends. CDR3 DNA: TGTGCCAGTGGGCCCCCCCCAAGGGGTTCTTACAATGAGCAGTTCTTC. Translated, it gives CASGPPPRGSYNEQFF.

The chain has TRBV6-1 and TRBJ1-5, with 12 positions matching TRBD1. Germline values: CDR1 MNHNS, CDR2 SASEGT. This CDR3 has 19 residues. Losses at the gene ends were 2 bases for V and 0 bases for J; bases not matched to a gene: 8. CDR3 region: CASSEWDRGRKNSNQPQHF. The DNA for the CDR3 is TGTGCCAGCAGTGAATGGGACAGGGGGCGGAAGAATAGCAATCAGCCCCAGCATTTT.

V usage is TRBV14 and J usage is TRBJ1-1; D uncertain. The CDR3 covers 14 residues. The ends were cut back, 4 bases at V and 0 bases at J, with 9 bases in the middle. Germline V lookup: CDR1 SGHDN, CDR2 FVKESK. The CDR3, as DNA: TGTGCCAGCAGCCCCAGGACGGTGAACACTGAAGCTTTCTTT. Translating gives CASSPRTVNTEAFF.

V gene TRBV12-5 combines with J gene TRBJ2-3, with a tentative D call TRBD1 (6 bases). Trimming removed 8 bases from V and 1 base from J, with 16 bases in between. Germline CDR1 is LGHNT and CDR2 is FRNRAP. This CDR3 contains 15 residues. CDR3 bases: TGTGCTAGTCTGGGGGTGGGGGCAGGCACAGATACGCAGTATTTT. It encodes CASLGVGAGTDTQYF. The whole variable domain, remainder taken from reference TRBV12-5 and TRBJ2-3, is DARVTQTPRHKVTEMGQEVTMRCQPILGHNTVFWYRQTMMQGLELLAYFRNRAPLDDSGMPKDRFSAEMPDATLATLKIQPSEPRDSAVYFCASLGVGAGTDTQYFGPGTRLTVL.

This clone has a single count. CDR3 amino acids: CASSFERAYEQYF. In DNA form, the CDR3 reads TGTGCCAGCAGCTTTGAAAGGGCCTACGAGCAGTACTTC. The J gene is TRBJ2-7, the V gene TRBV5-8, with no clear D. Looked up from germline, CDR1 is SGHTS and CDR2 is YDEGEE. V lost 2 bases and J lost 2, with 8 bases in between. The CDR3 consists of 13 residues.

Details on this clone: This sample includes further DNA sequences coding for the same CDR3. The chain recombines TRBV19 with TRBJ1-2; TRBD1 might be the D (5 bases). The V and J ends lost 8 bases and 4 bases respectively, with 11 bases between them. This CDR3 comprises 12 residues. Germline CDR1 LNHDA, CDR2 SQIVND (reference sequence). The CDR3 spells CASGAGLYGYTF. In DNA form, the CDR3 reads TGTGCCAGTGGGGCCGGACTCTATGGCTACACCTTC. The variable domain in full, completed from reference TRBV19 and TRBJ1-2, reads DGGITQSPKYLFRKEGQNVTLSCEQNLNHDAMYWYRQDPGQGLRLIYYSQIVNDFQKGDIAEGYSVSREKKESFPLTVTSAQKNPTAFYLCASGAGLYGYTFGSGTRLTVV.

V is TRBV18 and J is TRBJ1-4; perhaps TRBD1 as D (5 bases). V dropped 0 bases and J dropped 7 bases, with 15 bases sitting between them. This CDR3 is built from 16 residues. Germline V CDR1 and CDR2: KGHSH, LQKENI. DNA of the CDR3: TGTGCCAGCTCACCACCGGTCGAGTTGCAGGGTGAAAAACTGTTTTTT. Translation gives CASSPPVELQGEKLFF.